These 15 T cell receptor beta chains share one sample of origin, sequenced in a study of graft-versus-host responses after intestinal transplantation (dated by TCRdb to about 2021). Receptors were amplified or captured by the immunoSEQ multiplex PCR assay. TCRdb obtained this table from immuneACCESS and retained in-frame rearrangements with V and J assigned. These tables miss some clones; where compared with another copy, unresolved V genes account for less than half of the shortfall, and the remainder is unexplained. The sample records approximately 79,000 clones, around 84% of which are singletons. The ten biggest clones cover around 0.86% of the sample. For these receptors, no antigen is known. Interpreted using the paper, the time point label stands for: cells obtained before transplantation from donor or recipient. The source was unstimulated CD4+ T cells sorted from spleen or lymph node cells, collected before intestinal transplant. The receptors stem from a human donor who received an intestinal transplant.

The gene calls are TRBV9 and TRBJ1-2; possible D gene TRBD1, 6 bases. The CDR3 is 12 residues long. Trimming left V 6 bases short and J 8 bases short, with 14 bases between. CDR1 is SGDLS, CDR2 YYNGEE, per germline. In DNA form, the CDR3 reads TGTGCCAGCAAGGGGGGGCGAGGCGGCTACACCTTC. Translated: CASKGGRGGYTF. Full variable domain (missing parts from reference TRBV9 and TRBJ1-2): DSGVTQTPKHLITATGQRVTLRCSPRSGDLSVYWYQQSLDQGLQFLIQYYNGEERAKGNILERFSAQQFPDLHSELNLSSLELGDSALYFCASKGGRGGYTFGSGTRLTVV.

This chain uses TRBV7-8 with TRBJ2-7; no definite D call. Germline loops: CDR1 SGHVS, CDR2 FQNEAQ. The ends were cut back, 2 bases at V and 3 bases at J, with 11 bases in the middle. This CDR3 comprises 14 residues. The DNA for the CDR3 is TGTGCCAGCAGCTTATATGCGGAAGACTACGAGCAGTACTTC. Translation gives CASSLYAEDYEQYF.

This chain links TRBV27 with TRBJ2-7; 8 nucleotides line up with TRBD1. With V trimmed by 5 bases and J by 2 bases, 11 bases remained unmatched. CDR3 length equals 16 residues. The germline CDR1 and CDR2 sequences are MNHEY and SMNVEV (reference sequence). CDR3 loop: CASSRSSGTGAYEQYF. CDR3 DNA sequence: TGTGCCAGCAGTCGCTCCTCGGGGACAGGAGCCTACGAGCAGTACTTC.

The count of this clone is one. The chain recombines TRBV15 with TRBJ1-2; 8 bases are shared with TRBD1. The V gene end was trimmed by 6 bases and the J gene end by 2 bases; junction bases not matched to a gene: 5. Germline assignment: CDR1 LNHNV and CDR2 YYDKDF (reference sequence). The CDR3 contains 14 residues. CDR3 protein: CATSPRQGNYGYTF. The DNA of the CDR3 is TGTGCCACCAGTCCACGACAGGGGAACTATGGCTACACCTTC.

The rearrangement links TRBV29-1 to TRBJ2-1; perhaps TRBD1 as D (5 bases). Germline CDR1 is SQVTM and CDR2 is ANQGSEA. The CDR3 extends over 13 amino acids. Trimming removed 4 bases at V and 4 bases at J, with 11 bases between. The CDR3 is CSVVGLRYNEQFF. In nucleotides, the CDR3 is TGCAGCGTTGTGGGGCTACGATACAATGAGCAGTTCTTC.

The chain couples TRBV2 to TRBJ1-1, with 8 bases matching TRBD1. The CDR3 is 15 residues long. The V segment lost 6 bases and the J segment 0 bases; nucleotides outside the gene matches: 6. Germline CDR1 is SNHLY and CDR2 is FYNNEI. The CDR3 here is CASSLRTGMNTEAFF. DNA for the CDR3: TGTGCCAGCAGCCTCCGGACAGGGATGAACACTGAAGCTTTCTTT.

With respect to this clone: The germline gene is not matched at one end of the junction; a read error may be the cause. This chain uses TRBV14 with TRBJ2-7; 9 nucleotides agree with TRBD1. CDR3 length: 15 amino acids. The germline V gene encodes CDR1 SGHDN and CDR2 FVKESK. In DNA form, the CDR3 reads TGTGCCGGCAGCCATCCGGGACAGGGCACCTACGAGCAGTACTTC. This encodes CAGSHPGQGTYEQYF. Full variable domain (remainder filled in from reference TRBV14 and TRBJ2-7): EAGVTQFPSHSVIEKGQTVTLRCDPISGHDNLYWYRRVMGKEIKFLLHFVKESKQDESGMPNNRFLAERTGGTYSTLKVQPAELEDSGVYFCAGSHPGQGTYEQYFGPGTRLTVT.

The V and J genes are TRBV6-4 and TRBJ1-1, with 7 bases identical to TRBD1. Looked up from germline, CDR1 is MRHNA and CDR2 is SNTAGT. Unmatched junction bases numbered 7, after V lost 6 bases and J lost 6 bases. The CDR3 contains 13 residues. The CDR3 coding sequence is TGTGCCAGCAGCCAATACAGGGGCGCTGAAGCTTTCTTT. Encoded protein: CASSQYRGAEAFF.

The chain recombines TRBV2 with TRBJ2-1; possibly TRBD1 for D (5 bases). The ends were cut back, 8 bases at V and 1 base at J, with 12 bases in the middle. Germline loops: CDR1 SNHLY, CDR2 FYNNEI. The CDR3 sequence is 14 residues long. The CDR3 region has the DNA TGTGCCAGCTTGATGGCAGGGTCCTACAATGAGCAGTTCTTC. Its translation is CASLMAGSYNEQFF.

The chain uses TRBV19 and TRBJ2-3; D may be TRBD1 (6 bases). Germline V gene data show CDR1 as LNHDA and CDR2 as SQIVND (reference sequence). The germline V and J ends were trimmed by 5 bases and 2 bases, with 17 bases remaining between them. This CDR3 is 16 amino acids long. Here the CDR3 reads CASSAWLGGPTDTQYF. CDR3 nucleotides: TGTGCCAGTAGTGCCTGGTTAGGGGGTCCCACAGATACGCAGTATTTT. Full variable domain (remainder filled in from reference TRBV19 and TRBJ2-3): DGGITQSPKYLFRKEGQNVTLSCEQNLNHDAMYWYRQDPGQGLRLIYYSQIVNDFQKGDIAEGYSVSREKKESFPLTVTSAQKNPTAFYLCASSAWLGGPTDTQYFGPGTRLTVL.

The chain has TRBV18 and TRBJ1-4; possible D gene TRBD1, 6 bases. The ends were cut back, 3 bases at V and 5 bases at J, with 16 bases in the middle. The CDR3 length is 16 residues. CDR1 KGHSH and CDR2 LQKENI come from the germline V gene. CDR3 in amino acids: CASSPLSGTQNEKLFF. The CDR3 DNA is TGTGCCAGCTCACCCCTTTCCGGGACACAGAATGAAAAACTGTTTTTT.

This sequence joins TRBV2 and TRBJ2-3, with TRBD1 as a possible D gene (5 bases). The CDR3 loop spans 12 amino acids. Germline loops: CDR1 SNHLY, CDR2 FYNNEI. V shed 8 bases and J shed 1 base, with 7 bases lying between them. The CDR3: CASSRGTDTQYF. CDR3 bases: TGTGCCAGCTCCAGGGGCACAGATACGCAGTATTTT.

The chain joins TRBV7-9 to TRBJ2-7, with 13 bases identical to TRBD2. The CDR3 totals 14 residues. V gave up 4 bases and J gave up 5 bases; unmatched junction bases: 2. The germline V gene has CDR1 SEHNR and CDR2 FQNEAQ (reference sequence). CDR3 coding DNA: TGTGCCAGCAGCTCCGGGACTAGCGGGAACGAGCAGTACTTC. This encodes CASSSGTSGNEQYF.

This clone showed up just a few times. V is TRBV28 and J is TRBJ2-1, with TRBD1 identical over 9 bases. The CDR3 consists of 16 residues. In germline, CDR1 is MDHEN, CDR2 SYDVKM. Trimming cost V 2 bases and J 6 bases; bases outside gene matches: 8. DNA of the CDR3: TGTGCCAGCAGTTTAATGTGGGGACAGGGCATCAATGAGCAGTTCTTC. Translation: CASSLMWGQGINEQFF.

DNA of the CDR3: TGTGCCAGCAGTTACTCCGGGGAGACTGGAAACACCATATATTTT. Protein: CASSYSGETGNTIYF. The rearrangement links TRBV6-5 to TRBJ1-3; D gene uncertain. This CDR3 comprises 15 residues. V shed 0 bases and J shed 2 bases, with 8 bases lying between them. Germline values: CDR1 MNHEY, CDR2 SVGAGI.